The rows below give T cell receptor beta chains drawn from one sample of a study of T cells after yellow fever vaccination. Via MiXCR, TCRdb re-called the 5' RACE reads, giving one row per CDR3 protein. The data contain fewer than 650,000 distinct CDR3 sequences, 20% to 25% of them singletons. Specimen: PBMCs, collected more than 20 days after the first yellow fever vaccination. These receptors came from a man aged 18-30 years who received the YFV17D yellow fever vaccine. Both conserved end residues are part of each CDR3. The order of the fields is clone size, J gene, V gene, CDR3 protein. Expanded clones get a size class; other rows say once, few or many, or leave the size out.

>.|TRBJ1-6|TRBV2
CASRDTGQYSPLHF
>once|TRBJ2-1|TRBV20-1
CSARGRDSQNEQFF
>.|TRBJ2-1|TRBV27
CASSSPRFGGTNNEQFF
>.|TRBJ1-2|TRBV4-1
CASTNTGITKNYGYTF
>few|TRBJ2-3|TRBV7-2
CASSSRWTDTQYF
>.|TRBJ2-6|TRBV11-2
CASSFRSGSMGANVLTF
>.|TRBJ2-5|TRBV30
CAWSGDNQETQYF
>.|TRBJ1-5|TRBV12-3/TRBV12-4
CASSLSAQGTNQPQHF
>few|TRBJ2-1|TRBV6-2/TRBV6-3
CAKVKLADTSTNEQFF
>many|TRBJ2-5|TRBV2
CASSGNGGEETQYF
>many|TRBJ2-5|TRBV20-1
CSAQSGGAQETQYF
>.|TRBJ2-3|TRBV7-2
CASSLAVLGADTQYF
>.|TRBJ2-5|TRBV11-2
CASNSGVEGETQYF
>.|TRBJ2-2|TRBV12-3/TRBV12-4
CASSHSTSGQRTGELFF
>many|TRBJ2-1|TRBV3-1
CASSTRLAGGIIYNEQFF
>.|TRBJ2-2|TRBV9
CASSGGASNTGELFF
>.|TRBJ2-1|TRBV11-2
CASSSPYGNLVNEQFF